The 30 T cell receptor beta chains presented below share a single source sample, sequenced in a study of blood T cell repertoires in COVID-19. The protocol was immunoSEQ multiplex PCR, while the TCRdb copy is restricted to in-frame clones and leaves out a portion. In the table there are some 150,000 clones, roughly 80% of which are singletons. The sequenced sample was peripheral blood. The receptors were sampled from a woman aged 55-70 years with acute or convalescent COVID-19.

This chain uses TRBV4-1 with TRBJ2-1; possible D gene TRBD2, 6 bases. Deletions cut 0 bases from V and 2 bases from J, with 14 bases between. The CDR3 has 17 amino acids. Germline V gives CDR1 MGHRA, CDR2 YSYEKL. This CDR3 reads CASSQDNSGYTYNEQFF. The CDR3 bases are TGCGCCAGCAGCCAAGATAATAGCGGATACACCTACAATGAGCAGTTCTTC.

The chain combines TRBV6-5 with TRBJ1-6, with unresolved D. CDR1 MNHEY and CDR2 SVGAGI come from the germline V gene. This CDR3 region has 13 residues. Trimming took off 0 bases at V and 11 bases at J, with 8 bases between the two ends. The CDR3 nucleotides are TGTGCCAGCAGTTACTCTCCAGATACACCCCTCCACTTT. Translating gives CASSYSPDTPLHF.

The CDR3 spells CASSLGQPFYGYTF. DNA of the CDR3: TGTGCCAGCAGCCTGGGACAGCCTTTCTATGGCTACACCTTC. The J gene is TRBJ1-2, the V gene TRBV6-2 or TRBV6-3; 7 positions agree with TRBD1. CDR1 is MNHEY, CDR2 SVGEGT, per germline. There are 14 residues in the CDR3. Trimming at V came to 6 bases and at J to 4 bases, leaving 8 bases not matched to a gene.

The rearrangement joins TRBV5-1 to TRBJ2-7; perhaps TRBD2 as D (6 bases). Deletions cut 2 bases from V and 2 bases from J, with 11 bases between. Germline assignment: CDR1 SGHRS and CDR2 YFSETQ. The CDR3 loop spans 14 amino acids. The CDR3 DNA reads as TGCGCCAGCAGCTTTGATAGCGGAACCTACGAGCAGTACTTC. It specifies CASSFDSGTYEQYF.

This clone was observed a handful of times. The rearrangement links TRBV28 to TRBJ2-3; 14 bases line up with TRBD2. J lost 4 bases, V lost 8 bases, and 8 bases had no gene match. CDR1 MDHEN and CDR2 SYDVKM come from the germline V gene. This CDR3 has 16 residues. The chain's CDR3 is CASGGTSGSPPDTQYF. In DNA form, the CDR3 reads TGTGCCAGCGGAGGGACTAGCGGGAGTCCCCCAGATACGCAGTATTTT.

The CDR3 spells CATSETGETQYF. The CDR3 bases are TGTGCCACCAGTGAGACGGGGGAGACCCAGTACTTC. The V call is TRBV24-1, the J call TRBJ2-5; D possibly corresponds to TRBD2 (5 bases). V lost 4 bases and J 5 bases, leaving 7 bases between the germline ends. Germline loops: CDR1 KGHDR, CDR2 SFDVKD. The CDR3 extends over 12 amino acids.

The rearrangement uses TRBV11-3 and TRBJ2-1; maybe TRBD1 (5 bases). Trimming removed 3 bases from V and 0 bases from J, with 9 bases in between. Germline assignment: CDR1 SGHNT and CDR2 YENEEA. The CDR3 is 15 residues long. CDR3: CASSLGDSSYNEQFF. In nucleotides, the CDR3 is TGTGCCAGCAGCTTGGGCGACAGCTCCTACAATGAGCAGTTCTTC.

J is TRBJ1-6 and V is TRBV5-1, with 8 bases fitting TRBD1. V dropped 4 bases and J dropped 0; count of bases not matched to a gene: 21. This CDR3 spans 22 amino acids. In germline, CDR1 is SGHRS, CDR2 YFSETQ. DNA for the CDR3: TGCGCCAGCAGCCCCTCAGGGGACAGGTCCGTGATCGGGAGCTCCTATAATTCACCCCTCCACTTT. This gives the protein CASSPSGDRSVIGSSYNSPLHF.

The chain couples TRBV6-6 to TRBJ1-5; 8 bases line up with TRBD1. Germline loops: CDR1 MNHNY, CDR2 SVGAGI (reference sequence). J was trimmed by 4 bases and V by 4 bases; bases with no gene match: 6. This CDR3 has 15 amino acids. This chain's CDR3 is CASSFRTGNNQPQHF. The CDR3 bases are TGTGCCAGCAGTTTCCGGACAGGGAATAATCAGCCCCAGCATTTT.

The chain carries TRBV11-2 and TRBJ2-7, with a possible D match to TRBD1 (5 bases). CDR3 length: 13 residues. V was shortened by 6 bases and J by 3 bases, with 12 bases between the two germline ends. Per the germline V gene, CDR1 is SGHAT and CDR2 is FQNNGV. In DNA, the CDR3 is TGTGCCAGCAGTAGGGGCAGGGACTACGAGCAGTACTTC. Residues: CASSRGRDYEQYF.

This clone was detected once. The CDR3 nucleotides read TGTGCCATCAGCCTAGCGGGAGTAGCAAATGAGCAGTTCTTC. It yields the protein CAISLAGVANEQFF. The rearrangement uses TRBV10-3 and TRBJ2-1, with 10 bases aligning to TRBD2. Germline lookup yields CDR1 ENHRY and CDR2 SYGVKD. The length of the CDR3 is 14 residues. The J segment lost 7 bases and the V segment lost 6 bases, leaving 6 bases of the junction unmatched.

The J gene is TRBJ1-1, the V gene TRBV7-2; D not resolved. This CDR3 has 11 residues. Trimming cost V 5 bases and J 4 bases, with 5 bases left between them. CDR1 and CDR2 (germline): SGHTA, FQGNSA. CDR3 sequence reads: CASSPSTEAFF. CDR3 DNA: TGTGCCAGCAGCCCCTCCACTGAAGCTTTCTTT.

In its sample, this clone was seen a few times. The chain joins TRBV6-5 to TRBJ2-4; the D gene is possibly TRBD1 (5 bases). The V end lost 6 bases, the J end lost 5 bases, and 11 bases lay between the germline ends. The germline V gene has CDR1 MNHEY and CDR2 SVGAGI. The CDR3 totals 13 residues. CDR3 DNA sequence: TGTGCCAGCAGGCTAAGACAGCAAAACATTCAGTACTTC. Translating it yields CASRLRQQNIQYF.

V gene TRBV4-3 combines with J gene TRBJ2-1; a possible D gene is TRBD2 (5 bases). V shed 0 bases and J shed 7 bases, with 19 bases lying between them. The CDR3 totals 17 residues. Germline values: CDR1 LGHNA, CDR2 YSLEER. DNA of the CDR3: TGCGCCAGCAGCCAAGATTTGCCGGGATCCGCGAGGAATGAGCAGTTCTTC. As protein: CASSQDLPGSARNEQFF.

The CDR3 here is CASSGGGTYEQYF. CDR3 DNA: TGTGCCAGCAGTGGGGGGGGGACCTACGAGCAGTACTTC. The V gene is TRBV2, the J gene TRBJ2-7, with 7 bases lining up with TRBD2. Germline V gene lookup returns CDR1 SNHLY and CDR2 FYNNEI. The J segment lost 2 bases and the V segment lost 4 bases, leaving 2 bases of the junction unmatched. CDR3 length: 13 amino acids.

The chain employs TRBV9 and TRBJ2-7; D possibly corresponds to TRBD2 (6 bases). Germline V gene data show CDR1 as SGDLS and CDR2 as YYNGEE. This CDR3 is 14 amino acids long. The germline V and J ends were trimmed by 0 bases and 4 bases, with 11 bases remaining between them. As DNA, the CDR3 is TGTGCCAGCAGCGTAGGTGTGGCGGGATACGAGCAGTACTTC. Its protein is CASSVGVAGYEQYF.

V and J are TRBV28 and TRBJ1-1, with 7 bases lining up with TRBD1. Germline CDR1 and CDR2: MDHEN and SYDVKM. The ends lost 6 bases at V and 5 bases at J; junction bases unmatched: 21. The CDR3 has 18 amino acids. The CDR3 spells CASSFAAKGAWSRTEAFF. The CDR3 coding sequence is TGTGCCAGCAGCTTTGCCGCAAAGGGGGCTTGGTCGAGGACTGAAGCTTTCTTT.

Here the CDR3 reads CASSLEPPRRKREAYNEQFF. The CDR3 DNA follows: TGTGCCAGCAGCTTAGAACCCCCCCGTCGAAAGCGGGAGGCCTACAATGAGCAGTTCTTC. J is TRBJ2-1 and V is TRBV11-2; 9 positions match TRBD2. This CDR3 contains 20 residues. V lost 0 bases to trimming and J lost 2 bases; unmatched junction nucleotides: 14. Germline-derived CDR1 and CDR2 are SGHAT and FQNNGV. Full variable domain (missing parts from reference TRBV11-2 and TRBJ2-1): EAGVAQSPRYKIIEKRQSVAFWCNPISGHATLYWYQQILGQGPKLLIQFQNNGVVDDSQLPKDRFSAERLKGVDSTLKIQPAKLEDSAVYLCASSLEPPRRKREAYNEQFFGPGTRLTVL.

The CDR3 DNA reads as TGTGCCAGCAGCCAAGATTTGCGGGAGGCAACCGATACGCAGTATTTT. Its protein is CASSQDLREATDTQYF. This chain uses TRBV14 with TRBJ2-3; 8 positions agree with TRBD2. The J segment lost 6 bases and the V segment lost 0 bases, leaving 8 bases of the junction unmatched. The CDR3 consists of 16 residues. Germline V gives CDR1 SGHDN, CDR2 FVKESK.

The chain recombines TRBV19 with TRBJ2-1; D is perhaps TRBD2 (5 bases). Germline CDR1 LNHDA, CDR2 SQIVND (reference sequence). Trimming removed 11 bases from V and 0 bases from J, with 14 bases in between. This CDR3 has 14 residues. The DNA of the CDR3 is TGTGCCTCCAGAGCGGCTAGCTCCTACAATGAGCAGTTCTTC. Protein sequence: CASRAASSYNEQFF.

V and J are TRBV29-1 and TRBJ1-3, with D possibly being TRBD1 (6 bases). Deletions cut 4 bases from V and 0 bases from J, with 16 bases between. The V gene's germline CDR1 is SQVTM and CDR2 ANQGSEA. The CDR3 length is 16 residues. This CDR3 is CSVGGTGGSSGNTIYF. In DNA, the CDR3 is TGCAGCGTTGGTGGTACGGGGGGCAGCTCTGGAAACACCATATATTTT.

The chain carries TRBV25-1 and TRBJ1-2; D is unclear. CDR3 size: 12 residues. Trimming took 3 bases from V and 3 from J, leaving 5 bases between them. Looked up from germline, CDR1 is MGHDK and CDR2 is SYGVNS. DNA for the CDR3: TGTGCCAGCAGTGAGGCGGACTATGGCTACACCTTC. It translates to CASSEADYGYTF.

The chain combines TRBV30 with TRBJ1-1; weak D call: TRBD1 (6 bases). The CDR3 extends over 11 amino acids. Germline V gene sequence: CDR1 GTSNPN, CDR2 SVGIG (reference sequence). The V end lost 8 bases, the J end lost 9 bases, and 16 bases lay between the germline ends. CDR3: CALDRGGKAFF. The CDR3, as DNA: TGTGCCCTCGATAGGGGGGGAAAAGCTTTCTTT. Using reference TRBV30 and TRBJ1-1 for the parts outside the CDR3, the full variable domain is SQTIHQWPATLVQPVGSPLSLECTVEGTSNPNLYWYRQAAGRGLQLLFYSVGIGQISSEVPQNLSASRPQDRQFILSSKKLLLSDSGFYLCALDRGGKAFFGQGTRLTVV.

The chain combines TRBV5-6 with TRBJ1-1; possibly TRBD1 for D (6 bases). The CDR3 is 17 amino acids. CDR1 SGHDT and CDR2 YYEEEE come from the germline V gene. Trimming left V 2 bases short and J 2 bases short, with 19 bases between. CDR3 protein: CASSFFQGTNLNTEAFF. The CDR3 DNA is TGTGCCAGCAGCTTTTTCCAGGGGACCAACCTAAACACTGAAGCTTTCTTT.

The gene calls are TRBV28 and TRBJ2-2; D remains unclear. CDR3 size: 15 residues. Germline V lookup: CDR1 MDHEN, CDR2 SYDVKM. V lost 4 bases, J lost 4 bases, and 13 bases lay in between. CDR3 nucleotides: TGTGCCAGCAGTTACGGCCCCGACATCACCGGGGAGCTGTTTTTT. Protein product: CASSYGPDITGELFF.

Worth noting for this clone: Additional DNA sequences in this sample encode the identical CDR3. V gene TRBV28 combines with J gene TRBJ2-7; D unclear. Germline values: CDR1 MDHEN, CDR2 SYDVKM. The V gene lost 6 bases and the J gene lost 4 bases, with 7 bases spanning the gap. The CDR3 is 11 residues long. The CDR3 is CASSPLYEQYF. The CDR3 nucleotides read TGTGCCAGCAGCCCCCTTTACGAGCAGTACTTC.

This rearrangement joins TRBV6-6 to TRBJ2-7; D perhaps matches TRBD2 (6 bases). V was trimmed by 6 bases and J by 1 base, leaving 7 bases between them. This CDR3 has 12 residues. CDR1 is MNHNY and CDR2 is SVGAGI in the germline V gene (reference sequence). The CDR3 bases are TGTGCCAGCAGCGGAGGGTCCTACGAGCAGTACTTC. Its protein is CASSGGSYEQYF.

The rearrangement joins TRBV6-1 to TRBJ1-5, with unresolved D. The germline V gene encodes CDR1 MNHNS and CDR2 SASEGT. The CDR3 covers 11 residues. Trimming removed 1 base from V and 9 bases from J, with 4 bases in between. CDR3 in DNA: TGTGCCAGCAGTGAAGAGCTGCCCCAGCATTTT. It specifies CASSEELPQHF.

The rearrangement uses TRBV4-1 and TRBJ2-1; D gene ambiguous. Trimming took off 1 base at V and 0 bases at J, with 7 bases between the two ends. CDR1 and CDR2 (germline): MGHRA, YSYEKL. This CDR3 comprises 15 residues. The CDR3 DNA reads TGCGCCAGCAGCCAAGTTACTGGCTCCTACAATGAGCAGTTCTTC. Its protein is CASSQVTGSYNEQFF.

In nucleotides, the CDR3 is TGTGCCAGCGCGAGGGGGACGGTGGCAGGGCTAGACGAGCAGTACTTC. It translates to CASARGTVAGLDEQYF. The chain couples TRBV2 to TRBJ2-7; TRBD1 is a possible D gene (6 bases). Trimming shortened V by 8 bases and J by 5 bases, and 25 bases separated the two germline ends. The CDR3 runs to 16 residues. Germline CDR1 reads SNHLY; CDR2 reads FYNNEI.